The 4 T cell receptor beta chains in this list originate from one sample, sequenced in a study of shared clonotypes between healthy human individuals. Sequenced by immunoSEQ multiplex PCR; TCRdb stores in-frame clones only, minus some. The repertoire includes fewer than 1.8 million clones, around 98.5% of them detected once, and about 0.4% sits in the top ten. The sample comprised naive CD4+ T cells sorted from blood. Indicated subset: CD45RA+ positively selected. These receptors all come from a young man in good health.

In nucleotides, the CDR3 is TGTGCCAGCAGCGGCGGGGCGACTAGCGGGAGTGTGGCAGATACGCAGTATTTT. Its protein is CASSGGATSGSVADTQYF. The chain links TRBV5-4 to TRBJ2-3, with TRBD2 identical over 12 bases. Trimming cost V 4 bases and J 4 bases; bases outside gene matches: 13. This CDR3 spans 18 amino acids. Germline loops: CDR1 SGHNT, CDR2 YYREEE (reference sequence).

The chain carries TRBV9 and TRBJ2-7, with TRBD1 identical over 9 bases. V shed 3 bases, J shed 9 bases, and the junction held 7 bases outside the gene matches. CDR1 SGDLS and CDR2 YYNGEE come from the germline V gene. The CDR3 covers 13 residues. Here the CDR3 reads CASSEGDRVTQYF. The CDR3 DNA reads TGTGCCAGCAGCGAGGGGGACAGGGTAACGCAGTACTTC.

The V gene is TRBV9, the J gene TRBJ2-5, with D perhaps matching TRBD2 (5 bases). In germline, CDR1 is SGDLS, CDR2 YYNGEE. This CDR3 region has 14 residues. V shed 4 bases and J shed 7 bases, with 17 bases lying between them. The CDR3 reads CASSQVWGEGTQYF. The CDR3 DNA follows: TGTGCCAGCAGCCAGGTGTGGGGAGAGGGGACCCAGTACTTC. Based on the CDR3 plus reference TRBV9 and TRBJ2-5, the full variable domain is DSGVTQTPKHLITATGQRVTLRCSPRSGDLSVYWYQQSLDQGLQFLIQYYNGEERAKGNILERFSAQQFPDLHSELNLSSLELGDSALYFCASSQVWGEGTQYFGPGTRLLVL.

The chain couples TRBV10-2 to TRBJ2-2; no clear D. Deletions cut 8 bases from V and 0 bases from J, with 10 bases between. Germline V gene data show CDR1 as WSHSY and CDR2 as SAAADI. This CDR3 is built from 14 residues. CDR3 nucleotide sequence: TGCGCCAGCCGGCCCGGTGCGAACACCGGGGAGCTGTTTTTT. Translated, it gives CASRPGANTGELFF.